Sequencing of this T cell receptor beta chain was carried out in a study of technical replicates of blood from several donors. From germline, CDR1 is SGHRS and CDR2 YFSETQ. V lost 3 bases, J lost 4 bases, and 14 bases lay in between. This CDR3 spans 15 amino acids. The method was immunoSEQ multiplex PCR; TCRdb's version includes in-frame clones alone and lacks a portion of them. The sample shows more than 65,000 clones, about 90% of them seen only once. The chain carries TRBV5-1 and TRBJ1-3, with D possibly TRBD1 on 5 matching bases. The sequenced sample was PBMCs. This receptor was identified in a human donor in good health. Some clones in this sample may be carry-over from other donors' samples. In DNA, the CDR3 is TGCGCCAGCAGCTCAGGACAATCCTCCGGAAACACCATATATTTT. Translation gives CASSSGQSSGNTIYF.